This T cell receptor (beta chain) came from a study of blood T cell repertoires in COVID-19. Study information: Spain, Italy and the United States supplied samples that represented acute and convalescent COVID-19. The analysed material was cDNA or gDNA that came from T cells, B-cell-depleted T cells, or PBMCs.

Trimming removed 5 bases from V and 4 bases from J, with 9 bases in between. Germline V gives CDR1 LNHDA, CDR2 SQIVND (reference sequence). The CDR3 runs 13 residues. In the source study's methods: Counts of nucleated cells, estimated from reference gene primer amplification, were obtained. Repertoires were generated with immunoSEQ multiplex PCR, while TCRdb's copy carries only in-frame clones and drops some. V and J calls and clone size are given by that table; D and trimming were obtained from the DNA. Of about 180,000 clones in the sample, 80% to 90% are singletons; the top ten hold 1.6%. The sequenced sample was peripheral blood. The rearrangement links TRBV19 to TRBJ1-5, with a tentative D call TRBD1 (6 bases). This clonotype was sampled from a woman between 50 and 59 years old with acute or convalescent COVID-19. The CDR3 coding sequence is TGTGCCAGTAGTCCTCAGGGGAATCAGCCCCAGCATTTT. This codes for CASSPQGNQPQHF.